Following are 20 T cell receptor beta chains from one sample sequenced in a study of T cells in Graves' hyperthyroidism and ophthalmopathy. What was amplified from RNA transcripts were TCR beta CDR3 regions. The TCR CDR3 first-round RT-PCR relied on the HTBI primer set. TCRdb used MiXCR to reprocess the multiplex PCR reads, holding one entry per CDR3 protein. The table records 300,000 to 400,000 distinct CDR3 sequences, around a sixth of them present only once. Sequences were obtained from blood. The receptors shown here come from a woman between 45 and 65 years old with Graves' hyperthyroidism.

This clonotype has ten or more counts. The chain uses TRBV28 and TRBJ2-5; 10 positions match TRBD2. This CDR3 is 16 amino acids long. CDR1 MDHEN and CDR2 SYDVKM come from the germline V gene. Trimming cost V 1 base and J 5 bases; bases outside gene matches: 7. The CDR3 protein is CASSLYTAGGPETQYF. The CDR3 region has the DNA TGTGCCAGCAGTTTATACACAGCGGGAGGGCCTGAGACCCAGTACTTC. The whole variable domain, filled in from reference TRBV28 and TRBJ2-5, reads DVKVTQSSRYLVKRTGEKVFLECVQDMDHENMFWYRQDPGLGLRLIYFSYDVKMKEKGDIPEGYSVSREKKERFSLILESASTNQTSMYLCASSLYTAGGPETQYFGPGTRLLVL.

This clonotype was detected ten times or more. This CDR3 is CASSQTAYGYTF. The CDR3 nucleotides are TGTGCCAGCAGCCAGACAGCGTATGGCTACACCTTC. The chain employs TRBV14 and TRBJ1-2; D perhaps matches TRBD1 (5 bases). This CDR3 has 12 amino acids. Trimming left V 3 bases short and J 5 bases short, with 7 bases between. Germline CDR1 and CDR2: SGHDN and FVKESK.

This clonotype was detected ten times or more. J is TRBJ1-1 and V is TRBV11-2; no clear D. Germline values: CDR1 SGHAT, CDR2 FQNNGV. This CDR3 comprises 17 residues. V lost 5 bases to trimming and J lost 1 base, with 20 bases between them. Here the CDR3 DNA reads TGTGCCAGCAGCCAGCTGGGGAGCCGACCGAGGAACACTGAAGCTTTCTTT. The encoded protein is CASSQLGSRPRNTEAFF.

The chain employs TRBV12-3 or TRBV12-4 and TRBJ2-1; a possible D gene is TRBD1 (6 bases). V dropped 5 bases and J dropped 2 bases, with 16 bases sitting between them. This CDR3 has 16 residues. The CDR3 is CASSNTRDKAYNEQFF. DNA for the CDR3: TGTGCCAGCAGTAATACCCGGGACAAAGCCTACAATGAGCAGTTCTTC.

The rearrangement joins TRBV6-1 to TRBJ1-1, with D possibly being TRBD1 (5 bases). Between the trimmed V and J ends, which lost 1 base and 5 bases, there was a span of 14 bases. Germline V gene sequence: CDR1 MNHNS, CDR2 SASEGT. This CDR3 region has 15 residues. The CDR3 sequence is CASSEVGGSGTEAFF. The CDR3 nucleotides are TGTGCCAGCAGTGAAGTCGGGGGGTCAGGAACTGAAGCTTTCTTT.

Ten or more counts support this clonotype. The chain recombines TRBV11-2 with TRBJ2-1; 9 bases match TRBD2. CDR1 and CDR2 from the germline V gene are SGHAT and FQNNGV. Germline trimming cut 5 bases from V and 3 bases from J; bases unmatched to any gene: 8. This CDR3 contains 16 residues. CDR3 sequence (DNA): TGTGCCAGCAGCCCAGAATGGACTAGCGTCTACAATGAGCAGTTCTTC. Translated, it gives CASSPEWTSVYNEQFF.

This clonotype showed up just a few times. This rearrangement joins TRBV10-3 to TRBJ2-5; 8 bases line up with TRBD1. The CDR3 consists of 13 residues. V gave up 5 bases and J gave up 5 bases; unmatched junction bases: 4. Looked up from germline, CDR1 is ENHRY and CDR2 is SYGVKD. This CDR3 reads CAISSGGGETQYF. The CDR3 DNA follows: TGTGCCATCAGTTCAGGGGGCGGGGAGACCCAGTACTTC.

The rearrangement uses TRBV7-2 and TRBJ2-5; no firm D call. The germline V and J ends were trimmed by 3 bases and 1 base, with 9 bases remaining between them. Germline assignment: CDR1 SGHTA and CDR2 FQGNSA. This CDR3 has 14 amino acids. CDR3 coding DNA: TGTGCCAGCAGCTTGCGCGGCTTCCAAGAGACCCAGTACTTC. Amino acid sequence: CASSLRGFQETQYF.

This clonotype was seen ten or more times. Here the CDR3 DNA reads TGTGCCAGCAGCCCCCTTATCGTGGACGAGACCCAGTACTTC. Translation gives CASSPLIVDETQYF. The rearrangement uses TRBV11-2 and TRBJ2-5; D is uncertain. V lost 5 bases, J lost 5 bases, and 15 bases lay in between. The germline V gene has CDR1 SGHAT and CDR2 FQNNGV. The CDR3 sequence is 14 residues long.

In its sample, this clonotype was seen a few times. The chain uses TRBV11-3 and TRBJ2-7; possibly TRBD1 for D (5 bases). Germline V gives CDR1 SGHNT, CDR2 YENEEA. CDR3 length equals 16 residues. Trimming left V 8 bases short and J 0 bases short, with 20 bases between. As DNA, the CDR3 is TGTGCCAGCTGGGGCCCAAGGGGATCGAGCTCCTACGAGCAGTACGTC. This translates into CASWGPRGSSSYEQYV.

The CDR3 here is CASRAQRDPLGYGYTF. The CDR3 nucleotides read TGTGCCAGCAGAGCTCAACGGGATCCATTGGGCTATGGCTACACCTTC. The genes are TRBV28 and TRBJ1-2; D gene uncertain. The CDR3 consists of 16 residues. Germline loops: CDR1 MDHEN, CDR2 SYDVKM. V lost 6 bases, J lost 4 bases, and 21 bases lay in between.

A few counts support this clonotype. The J gene is TRBJ1-1, the V gene TRBV5-6; D might be TRBD1 (5 bases). Trimming shortened V by 5 bases and J by 2 bases, and 13 bases separated the two germline ends. Germline V gives CDR1 SGHDT, CDR2 YYEEEE. The CDR3 length is 14 residues. The CDR3 is CASRRGTLNTEAFF. The DNA for the CDR3 is TGTGCCAGCAGGCGGGGGACGTTAAACACTGAAGCTTTCTTT.

This clonotype was counted only a few times. The chain has TRBV20-1 and TRBJ1-2; D is unclear. Germline lookup yields CDR1 DFQATT and CDR2 SNEGSKA (reference sequence). The V end was cut by 0 bases, the J end by 8 bases, with 16 bases between. The CDR3 has 14 residues. The CDR3 DNA sequence: TGCAGTGCTAGAGATCTTAGATCCGTCGGAGGCTACACCTTC. It encodes CSARDLRSVGGYTF.

For this clonotype: This may come from a read error, since a much larger clone is one base off. The chain uses TRBV30 and TRBJ2-3, with D unclear. Germline CDR1 reads GTSNPN; CDR2 reads SVGIG (reference sequence). This CDR3 is built from 12 residues. V lost 4 bases and J lost 5, with 10 bases in between. CDR3 nucleotide sequence: TGTGCCTGGACCTTGGGCAAAGATACGCAGTATTTT. Its translation: CAWTLGKDTQYF.

This clonotype was detected only a few times. The chain carries TRBV6-2 or TRBV6-3 and TRBJ2-1, with 11 positions matching TRBD2. The CDR3 contains 14 residues. V gave up 6 bases and J gave up 2 bases; unmatched junction bases: 0. In germline, CDR1 is MNHEY, CDR2 SVGEGT. The CDR3 here is CASRTSGAYNEQFF. DNA of the CDR3: TGTGCCAGCAGGACTAGCGGGGCCTACAATGAGCAGTTCTTC.

The chain recombines TRBV20-1 with TRBJ2-7; D is undetermined. V lost 4 bases and J 0 bases, leaving 10 bases between the germline ends. There are 13 residues in the CDR3. CDR1 is DFQATT and CDR2 is SNEGSKA in the germline V gene (reference sequence). The CDR3 sequence: CSAIGTNSYEQYV. The CDR3 DNA follows: TGCAGTGCTATAGGTACAAACTCCTACGAGCAGTACGTC.

The chain links TRBV5-1 to TRBJ2-3; perhaps TRBD2 as D (6 bases). The CDR3 consists of 16 residues. V was cut by 3 bases and J by 2 bases, with 16 bases left in between. The germline V gene encodes CDR1 SGHRS and CDR2 YFSETQ. The CDR3 protein is CASSSIAGGTTDTQYF. In DNA, the CDR3 is TGCGCCAGCAGCTCCATAGCCGGAGGGACCACAGATACGCAGTATTTT.

The chain recombines TRBV9 with TRBJ2-5, with 8 positions matching TRBD1. The germline V gene encodes CDR1 SGDLS and CDR2 YYNGEE. CDR3 size: 16 residues. J lost 5 bases, V lost 0 bases, and 9 bases had no gene match. The CDR3 nucleotides read TGTGCCAGCAGCGTAGCTGGAGGACAGGGAGGCGAGACCCAGTACTTC. Translation gives CASSVAGGQGGETQYF.

Ten or more counts support this clonotype. This sequence joins TRBV7-2 and TRBJ1-2; no clear D gene. V lost 2 bases and J lost 8, with 9 bases in between. This CDR3 spans 12 amino acids. CDR1 is SGHTA and CDR2 is FQGNSA in the germline V gene. The CDR3 DNA is TGTGCCAGCAGCTTAATGGCAGTCGGCTACACCTTC. Its protein product is CASSLMAVGYTF. The full variable domain, rest sourced from reference TRBV7-2 and TRBJ1-2, is GAGVSQSPSNKVTEKGKDVELRCDPISGHTALYWYRQSLGQGLEFLIYFQGNSAPDKSGLPSDRFSAERTGGSVSTLTIQRTQQEDSAVYLCASSLMAVGYTFGSGTRLTVV.

In its sample, this clonotype was seen many times. The chain links TRBV2 to TRBJ2-1; 11 bases map to TRBD1. Unmatched junction bases numbered 4, after V lost 5 bases and J lost 7 bases. The CDR3 is 14 residues long. Germline assignment: CDR1 SNHLY and CDR2 FYNNEI. Here the CDR3 DNA reads TGTGCCAGCAGTATAGGACAGGGGGCGAATGAGCAGTTCTTC. Its protein is CASSIGQGANEQFF. The full variable domain, rest sourced from reference TRBV2 and TRBJ2-1, is EPEVTQTPSHQVTQMGQEVILRCVPISNHLYFYWYRQILGQKVEFLVSFYNNEISEKSEIFDDQFSVERPDGSNFTLKIRSTKLEDSAMYFCASSIGQGANEQFFGPGTRLTVL.